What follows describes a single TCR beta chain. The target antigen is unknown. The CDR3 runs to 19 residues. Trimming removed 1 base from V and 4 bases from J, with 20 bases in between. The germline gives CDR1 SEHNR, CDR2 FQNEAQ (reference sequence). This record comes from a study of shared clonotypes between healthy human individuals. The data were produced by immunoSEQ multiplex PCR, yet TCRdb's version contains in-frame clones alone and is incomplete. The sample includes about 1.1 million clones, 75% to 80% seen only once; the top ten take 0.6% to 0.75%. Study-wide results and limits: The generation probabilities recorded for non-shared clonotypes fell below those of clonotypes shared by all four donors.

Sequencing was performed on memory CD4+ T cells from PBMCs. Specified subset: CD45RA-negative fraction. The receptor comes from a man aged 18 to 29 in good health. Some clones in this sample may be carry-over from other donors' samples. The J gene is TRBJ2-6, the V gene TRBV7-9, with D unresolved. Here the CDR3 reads CASSLEKVGRSMGANVLTF. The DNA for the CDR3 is TGTGCCAGCAGCTTAGAAAAGGTGGGCAGAAGTATGGGGGCCAACGTCCTGACTTTC.